This T cell receptor beta chain was sequenced for a study of blood T cell repertoires in COVID-19. Overall study: COVID-19 samples, acute and convalescent, were from the United States, Italy and Spain. Sources were T cells, B-cell-depleted T cells, or PBMCs; the material itself was cDNA or gDNA.

Participants were aged about 18 to 90 years, lived in 20 to 25 US areas, and enrolled virtually. Self-reported history from a screening survey and questionnaire set each donor's cohort. This CDR3 contains 16 residues. Germline assignment: CDR1 MNHNY and CDR2 SVGAGI (reference sequence). V gave up 0 bases and J gave up 3 bases, with 15 bases separating them. Assay: immunoSEQ multiplex PCR; the TCRdb copy retains only in-frame clones and omits some. Of about 250,000 clones in the sample, 85% to 90% were seen once. The sequencing sample was made of PBMCs or T cells enriched from blood (not recorded which). The sequence was collected from a man aged 35 to 55 who had recovered from COVID-19. This sequence joins TRBV6-6 and TRBJ2-7; maybe TRBD1 (6 bases). CDR3 in amino acids: CASSYSGAAEGYEQYF. CDR3 bases: TGTGCCAGCAGTTACTCGGGGGCGGCAGAGGGCTACGAGCAGTACTTC.